A single sample is the source of the 8 T cell receptor beta chains below, sequenced in a study of persistence of HIV-infected CD4 T cells. Sequencing used immunoSEQ version 4 in survey mode. TCRdb's copy holds only in-frame clones and misses some; the assay was immunoSEQ multiplex PCR. In the table there are 40,000 to 55,000 clones, 75% to 90% of which are singletons. This nonspecific control used anti-CD3/anti-CD28 bead stimulation of CD4+ T cells. Sorting selected CD4+ T cells upregulating both CD40 ligand and CD69. Their recognized antigens are unknown. This specimen was CD4+ T cells sorted from PBMCs after approximately 19-hour stimulation, taken from a patient who received antiretroviral therapy. The receptor set was obtained from an adult woman with HIV who was CMV-seropositive.

The chain joins TRBV2 to TRBJ1-1; perhaps TRBD1 as D (6 bases). The germline gives CDR1 SNHLY, CDR2 FYNNEI. The CDR3 is made up of 14 amino acids. Trimming cost V 3 bases and J 11 bases, with 19 bases left between them. The CDR3 region has the DNA TGTGCCAGCAGTGAGAGGGACACGACCCCCAAGGCTTTCTTT. It yields the protein CASSERDTTPKAFF.

This chain uses TRBV3-1 (or the pseudogene TRBV3-2) with TRBJ2-7; tentative D call: TRBD1 (6 bases). Between the trimmed V and J ends, which lost 4 bases and 3 bases, there was a span of 19 bases. CDR1 is LGHDT and CDR2 is YNNKEL in the germline V gene (reference sequence). The CDR3 length is 16 residues. The CDR3, as DNA: TGTGCCAGCAGCCCCCAGGGCGAGCGGACAGTCTACGAGCAGTACTTC. Translation gives CASSPQGERTVYEQYF.

The V and J genes are TRBV27 and TRBJ2-6, with 8 bases that match TRBD1. Trimming cost V 4 bases and J 1 base; bases outside gene matches: 3. Germline-derived CDR1 and CDR2 are MNHEY and SMNVEV (reference sequence). This CDR3 is 16 amino acids long. The chain's CDR3 is CASSSRGLSGANVLTF. The CDR3 DNA follows: TGTGCCAGCAGTTCCAGGGGGCTATCTGGGGCCAACGTCCTGACTTTC.

Remarks on this clone: At one end the junction does not follow the germline gene, possibly because of a read error. The J gene is TRBJ1-5, the V gene TRBV2; a weak D match, TRBD1 (6 bases). The germline CDR1 and CDR2 sequences are SNHLY and FYNNEI. The CDR3 totals 15 residues. The CDR3 here is CVSSPRTALPQPQHF. The CDR3 DNA follows: TGTGTCAGCAGTCCTCGGACAGCCCTCCCCCAGCCCCAGCATTTT.

The CDR3 reads CASSLGFTRVEAFF. Here the CDR3 DNA reads TGTGCCAGCAGCTTAGGGTTCACCCGGGTTGAAGCTTTCTTT. The chain joins TRBV7-2 to TRBJ1-1; D uncertain. Germline CDR1 and CDR2: SGHTA and FQGNSA. The CDR3 runs 14 residues. The V end lost 1 base, the J end lost 7 bases, and 13 bases lay between the germline ends.

The CDR3 DNA sequence: TGTGCCAGCAGCGTAGAGGGAGGGCTACAGGAGACCCAGTACTTC. Translated, it gives CASSVEGGLQETQYF. V usage is TRBV9 and J usage is TRBJ2-5, with TRBD2 matching over 7 bases. The V gene's germline CDR1 is SGDLS and CDR2 YYNGEE. There are 15 residues in the CDR3. Trimming cost V 0 bases and J 5 bases; bases outside gene matches: 7.

J is TRBJ1-5 and V is TRBV27; no firm D call. Trimming took 5 bases from V and 3 from J, leaving 5 bases between them. Per germline, CDR1 MNHEY and CDR2 SMNVEV (reference sequence). This CDR3 has 12 residues. CDR3 residues: CASSQNNQPQHF. CDR3 bases: TGTGCCAGCAGTCAGAACAATCAGCCCCAGCATTTT.

V usage is TRBV27 and J usage is TRBJ2-7; D is ambiguous. Trimming removed 6 bases from V and 5 bases from J, with 14 bases in between. The CDR3 spans 13 residues. CDR1 is MNHEY, CDR2 SMNVEV, per germline (reference sequence). The CDR3 loop is CASRLGSVNEQYF. The CDR3 bases are TGTGCCAGCAGGCTGGGCTCGGTAAACGAGCAGTACTTC.